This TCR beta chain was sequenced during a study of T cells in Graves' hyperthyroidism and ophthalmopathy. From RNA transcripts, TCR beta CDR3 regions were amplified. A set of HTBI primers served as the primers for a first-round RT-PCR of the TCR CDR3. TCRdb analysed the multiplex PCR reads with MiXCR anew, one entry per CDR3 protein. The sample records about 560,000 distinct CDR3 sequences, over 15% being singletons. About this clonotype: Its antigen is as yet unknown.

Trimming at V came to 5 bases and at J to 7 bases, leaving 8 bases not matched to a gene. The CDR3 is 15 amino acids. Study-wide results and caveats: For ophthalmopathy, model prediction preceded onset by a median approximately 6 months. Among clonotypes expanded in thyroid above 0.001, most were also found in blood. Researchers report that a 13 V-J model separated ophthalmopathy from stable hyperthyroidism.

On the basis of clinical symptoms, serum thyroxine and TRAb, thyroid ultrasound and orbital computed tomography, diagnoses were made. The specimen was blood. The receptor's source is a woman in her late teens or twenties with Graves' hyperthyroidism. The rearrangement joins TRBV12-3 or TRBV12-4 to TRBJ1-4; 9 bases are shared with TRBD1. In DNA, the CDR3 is TGTGCCAGCAGTCCGAGGGGGACAGGGATTGAAAAACTGTTTTTT. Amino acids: CASSPRGTGIEKLFF.